What follows are 2 T cell receptor beta chains derived from one specimen sequenced in a study of T cell responses to AZD1222 COVID-19 vaccine. TCRdb keeps only in-frame clones here, not all; method: immunoSEQ multiplex PCR. Altogether roughly 200,000 clones are present, 85% to 90% being singletons, with the ten largest covering approximately 8%. The sequenced sample was peripheral blood, obtained on day 0 of AZD1222 vaccination. These receptor sequences come from an adult in good health.

The chain combines TRBV29-1 with TRBJ2-1; D is perhaps TRBD2 (6 bases). The CDR3 consists of 15 residues. V gave up 0 bases and J gave up 4 bases, with 13 bases separating them. Germline V lookup: CDR1 SQVTM, CDR2 ANQGSEA. In DNA, the CDR3 is TGCAGCGTTGAAGAAGGACGGAGGGTTTACAATGAGCAGTTCTTC. Amino acid sequence: CSVEEGRRVYNEQFF.

This clone was found once. The rearrangement links TRBV28 to TRBJ1-3, with D tentatively TRBD1 (6 bases). The CDR3 length is 16 residues. Germline-derived CDR1 and CDR2 are MDHEN and SYDVKM. V dropped 4 bases and J dropped 4 bases, with 17 bases sitting between them. CDR3 DNA sequence: TGTGCCAGCAGTTACCTCCGGCAGGGGCGCGGAAACACCATATATTTT. It encodes CASSYLRQGRGNTIYF.